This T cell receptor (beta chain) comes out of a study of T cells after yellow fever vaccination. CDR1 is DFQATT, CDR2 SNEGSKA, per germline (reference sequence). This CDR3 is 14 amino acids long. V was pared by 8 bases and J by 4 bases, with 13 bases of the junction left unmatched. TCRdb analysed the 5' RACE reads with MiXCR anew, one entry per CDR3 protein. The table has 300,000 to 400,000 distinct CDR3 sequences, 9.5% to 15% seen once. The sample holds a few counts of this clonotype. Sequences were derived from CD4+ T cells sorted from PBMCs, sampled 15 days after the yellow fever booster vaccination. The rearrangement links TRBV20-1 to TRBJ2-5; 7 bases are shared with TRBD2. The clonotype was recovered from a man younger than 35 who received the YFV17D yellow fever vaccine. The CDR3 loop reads CSIIPGLLTETQYF. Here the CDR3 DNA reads TGCAGTATTATTCCGGGACTATTGACAGAGACCCAGTACTTC.